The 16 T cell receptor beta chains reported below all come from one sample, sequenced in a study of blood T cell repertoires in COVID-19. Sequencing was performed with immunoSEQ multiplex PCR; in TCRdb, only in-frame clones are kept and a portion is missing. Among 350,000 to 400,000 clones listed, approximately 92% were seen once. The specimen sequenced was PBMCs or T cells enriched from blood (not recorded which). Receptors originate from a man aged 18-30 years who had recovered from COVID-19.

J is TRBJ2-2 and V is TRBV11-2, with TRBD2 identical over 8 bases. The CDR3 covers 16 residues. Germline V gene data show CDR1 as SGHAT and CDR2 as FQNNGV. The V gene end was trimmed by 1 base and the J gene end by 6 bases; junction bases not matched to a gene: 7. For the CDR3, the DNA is TGTGCCAGCAGCTTAGTCATAGCGGGACTGGCCGGGGAGCTGTTTTTT. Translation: CASSLVIAGLAGELFF.

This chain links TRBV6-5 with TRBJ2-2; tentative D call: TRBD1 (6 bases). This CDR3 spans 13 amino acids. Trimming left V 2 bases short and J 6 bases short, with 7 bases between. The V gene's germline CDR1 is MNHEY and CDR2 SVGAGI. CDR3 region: CASSYKGAGELFF. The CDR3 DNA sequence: TGTGCCAGCAGTTACAAGGGGGCCGGGGAGCTGTTTTTT.

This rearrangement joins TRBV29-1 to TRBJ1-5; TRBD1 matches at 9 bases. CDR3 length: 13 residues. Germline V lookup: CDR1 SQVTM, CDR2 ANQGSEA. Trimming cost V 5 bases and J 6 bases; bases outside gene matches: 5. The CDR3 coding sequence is TGCAGCGTTTCAACAGGGGGCAGTCAGCCCCAGCATTTT. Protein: CSVSTGGSQPQHF.

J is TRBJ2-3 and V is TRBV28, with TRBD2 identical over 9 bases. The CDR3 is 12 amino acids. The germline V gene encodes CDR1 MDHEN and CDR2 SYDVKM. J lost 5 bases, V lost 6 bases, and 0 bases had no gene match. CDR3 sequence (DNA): TGTGCCAGCAGACTAGCGGGAGATACGCAGTATTTT. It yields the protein CASRLAGDTQYF.

The CDR3 protein is CASSAGYNEQFF. The CDR3, as DNA: TGTGCCAGCAGCGCGGGGTACAATGAGCAGTTCTTC. The V call is TRBV9, the J call TRBJ2-1, with D possibly matching TRBD2 (5 bases). CDR3 size: 12 residues. Germline V gene data show CDR1 as SGDLS and CDR2 as YYNGEE. Deletions cut 3 bases from V and 4 bases from J, with 5 bases between.

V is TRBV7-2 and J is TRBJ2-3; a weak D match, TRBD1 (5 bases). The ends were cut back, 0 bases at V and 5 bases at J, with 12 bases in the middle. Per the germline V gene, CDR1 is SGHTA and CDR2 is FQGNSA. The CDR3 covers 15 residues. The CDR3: CASSLAPATGDTQYF. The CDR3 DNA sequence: TGTGCCAGCAGCTTAGCGCCCGCTACAGGAGATACGCAGTATTTT. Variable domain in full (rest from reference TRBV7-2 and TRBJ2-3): GAGVSQSPSNKVTEKGKDVELRCDPISGHTALYWYRQSLGQGLEFLIYFQGNSAPDKSGLPSDRFSAERTGGSVSTLTIQRTQQEDSAVYLCASSLAPATGDTQYFGPGTRLTVL.

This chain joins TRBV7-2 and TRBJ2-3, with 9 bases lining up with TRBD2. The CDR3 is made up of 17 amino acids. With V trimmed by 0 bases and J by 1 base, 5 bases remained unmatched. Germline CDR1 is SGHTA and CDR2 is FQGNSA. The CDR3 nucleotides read TGTGCCAGCAGCTTAGCGGGATTAGCGGGGGGCACAGATACGCAGTATTTT. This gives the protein CASSLAGLAGGTDTQYF. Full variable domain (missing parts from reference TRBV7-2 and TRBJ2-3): GAGVSQSPSNKVTEKGKDVELRCDPISGHTALYWYRQSLGQGLEFLIYFQGNSAPDKSGLPSDRFSAERTGGSVSTLTIQRTQQEDSAVYLCASSLAGLAGGTDTQYFGPGTRLTVL.

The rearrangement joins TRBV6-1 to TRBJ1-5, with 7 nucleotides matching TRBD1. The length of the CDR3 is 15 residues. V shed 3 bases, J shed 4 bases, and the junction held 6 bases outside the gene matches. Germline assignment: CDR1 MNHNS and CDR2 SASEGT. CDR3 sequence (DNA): TGTGCCAGCAGTGAGGAGACAGGGATAAATCAGCCCCAGCATTTT. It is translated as CASSEETGINQPQHF.

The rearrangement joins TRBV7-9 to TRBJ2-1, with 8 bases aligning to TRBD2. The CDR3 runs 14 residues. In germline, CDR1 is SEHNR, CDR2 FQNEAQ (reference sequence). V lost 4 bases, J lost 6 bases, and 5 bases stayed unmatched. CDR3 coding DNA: TGTGCCAGCAGCTCAAGCGGGAGTTCCAATGAGCAGTTCTTC. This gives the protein CASSSSGSSNEQFF.

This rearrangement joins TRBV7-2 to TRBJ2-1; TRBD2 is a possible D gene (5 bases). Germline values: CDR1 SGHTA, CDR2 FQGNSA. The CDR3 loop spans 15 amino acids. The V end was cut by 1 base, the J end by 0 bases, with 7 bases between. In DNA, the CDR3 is TGTGCCAGCAGCTTAGTAAGCGGCTCCTACAATGAGCAGTTCTTC. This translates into CASSLVSGSYNEQFF.

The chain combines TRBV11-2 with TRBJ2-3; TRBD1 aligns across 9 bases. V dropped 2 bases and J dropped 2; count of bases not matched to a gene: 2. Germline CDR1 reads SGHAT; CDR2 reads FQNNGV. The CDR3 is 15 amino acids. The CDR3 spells CASSLRDRDTDTQYF. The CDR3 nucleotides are TGTGCCAGCAGCTTAAGGGACAGGGACACAGATACGCAGTATTTT.

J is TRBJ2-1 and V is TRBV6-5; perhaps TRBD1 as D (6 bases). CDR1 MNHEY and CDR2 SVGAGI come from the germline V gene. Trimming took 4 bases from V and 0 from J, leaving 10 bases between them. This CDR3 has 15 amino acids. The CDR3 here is CASSLDRSSYNEQFF. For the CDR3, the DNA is TGTGCCAGCAGTTTGGACAGATCCTCCTACAATGAGCAGTTCTTC.

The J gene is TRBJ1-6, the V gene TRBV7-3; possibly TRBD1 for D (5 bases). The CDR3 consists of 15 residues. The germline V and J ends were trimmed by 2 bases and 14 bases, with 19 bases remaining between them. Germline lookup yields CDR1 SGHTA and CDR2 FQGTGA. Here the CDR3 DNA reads TGTGCCAGCAGCTTAGATGGGACCAACAGGAGGGCCCTCCACTTT. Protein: CASSLDGTNRRALHF.

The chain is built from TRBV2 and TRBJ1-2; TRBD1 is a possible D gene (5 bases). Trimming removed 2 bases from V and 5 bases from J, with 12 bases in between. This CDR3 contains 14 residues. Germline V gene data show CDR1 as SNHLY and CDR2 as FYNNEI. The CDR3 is CASSEWGGSYGYTF. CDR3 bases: TGTGCCAGCAGTGAATGGGGGGGATCGTATGGCTACACCTTC. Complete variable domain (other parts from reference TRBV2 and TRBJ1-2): EPEVTQTPSHQVTQMGQEVILRCVPISNHLYFYWYRQILGQKVEFLVSFYNNEISEKSEIFDDQFSVERPDGSNFTLKIRSTKLEDSAMYFCASSEWGGSYGYTFGSGTRLTVV.

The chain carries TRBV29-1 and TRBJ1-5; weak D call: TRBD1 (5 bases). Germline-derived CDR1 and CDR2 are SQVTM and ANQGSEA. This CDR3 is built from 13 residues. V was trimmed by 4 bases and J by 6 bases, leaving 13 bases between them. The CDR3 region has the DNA TGCAGCGTTGGGCAGGGTGAAGGTCAGCCCCAGCATTTT. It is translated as CSVGQGEGQPQHF.

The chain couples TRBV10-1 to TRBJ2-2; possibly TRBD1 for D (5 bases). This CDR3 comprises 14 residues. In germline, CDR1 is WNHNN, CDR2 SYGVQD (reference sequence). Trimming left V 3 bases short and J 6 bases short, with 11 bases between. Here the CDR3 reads CASSEIRGPGELFF. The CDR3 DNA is TGCGCCAGCAGTGAAATTAGGGGTCCCGGGGAGCTGTTTTTT.